These 4 T cell receptor beta chains were sequenced from one sample in a study of CD8 T cells in ankylosing spondylitis. General study findings and limits: A TCR beta motif of about 8 highly homologous variants seemed to mark ankylosing spondylitis blood.

Antigens of these TCRs are unknown. Each CDR3 protein gets one entry after TCRdb re-called the 5' RACE reads with MiXCR. Here the sample spans hundreds of thousands of distinct CDR3 sequences, approximately 12% being singletons. The sequenced sample was blood, either unsorted or a sorted T cell fraction (not recorded which). The receptors were gathered from a male donor with ankylosing spondylitis.

This clonotype has at least ten counts. The CDR3 coding sequence is TGCAGCGTTTATGGCTGGGGGGACGAGCAGTACTTC. Translated, it gives CSVYGWGDEQYF. The V and J genes are TRBV29-1 and TRBJ2-7; TRBD2 is a possible D gene (6 bases). The CDR3 has 12 amino acids. Deletions cut 5 bases from V and 5 bases from J, with 13 bases between. CDR1 is SQVTM, CDR2 ANQGSEA, per germline.

This clonotype was counted a few times. The V gene is TRBV4-3, the J gene TRBJ2-7, with D possibly matching TRBD1 (6 bases). The CDR3 extends over 16 amino acids. The V gene lost 0 bases and the J gene lost 6 bases, with 18 bases spanning the gap. Germline V gene data show CDR1 as LGHNA and CDR2 as YSLEER. DNA for the CDR3: TGCGCCAGCAGCCAAGACGGGTGGCAGGGGACCGGCGAGCAGTACTTC. This sequence encodes CASSQDGWQGTGEQYF.

In its sample, this clonotype was seen many times. The CDR3 DNA is TGCGCCAGCAGCGTGACTGGGACTAAAGGGGAGACCCAGTACTTC. This sequence encodes CASSVTGTKGETQYF. The rearrangement joins TRBV5-1 to TRBJ2-5; TRBD2 agrees at 7 bases. With V trimmed by 4 bases and J by 5 bases, 11 bases remained unmatched. The CDR3 consists of 15 residues. CDR1 and CDR2 from the germline V gene are SGHRS and YFSETQ.

The chain recombines TRBV4-2 with TRBJ1-4; 8 bases align to TRBD1. Per germline, CDR1 LGHNA and CDR2 YNFKEQ. V lost 2 bases, J lost 0 bases, and 5 bases stayed unmatched. The CDR3 is made up of 17 amino acids. The CDR3 nucleotides read TGTGCCAGCAGCCAAATTATACAGGGGGCAACTAATGAAAAACTGTTTTTT. Encoded protein: CASSQIIQGATNEKLFF.